A single sample gave rise to the 9 T cell receptor beta chains below, sequenced in a study of the immune and genomic landscape of osteosarcoma. Data came from immunoSEQ multiplex PCR; TCRdb stores just in-frame clones and leaves some out. Of over a thousand clones listed, 55% to 80% are singletons. The sample was primary tumor tissue from soft tissue. The receptor set was obtained from a man aged 25-45 years with osteosarcoma.

The chain carries TRBV25-1 and TRBJ2-5; D is unresolved. The CDR3 covers 14 residues. The V gene's germline CDR1 is MGHDK and CDR2 SYGVNS. V lost 4 bases, J lost 0 bases, and 9 bases lay in between. The DNA for the CDR3 is TGTGCCAGCAGTGGGTGGGATGACCAAGAGACCCAGTACTTC. Translated, it gives CASSGWDDQETQYF.

V gene TRBV4-1 combines with J gene TRBJ1-1; tentatively, D is TRBD1 (6 bases). The CDR3 has 13 residues. The ends were cut back, 5 bases at V and 5 bases at J, with 12 bases in the middle. Germline CDR1 and CDR2: MGHRA and YSYEKL. The CDR3: CASSSGTSTEAFF. As DNA, the CDR3 is TGCGCCAGCAGCTCCGGGACATCGACTGAAGCTTTCTTT.

The chain uses TRBV18 and TRBJ1-2; tentatively, D is TRBD1 (6 bases). With 3 bases removed from V and 1 base from J, the gap between germline ends came to 18 bases. CDR3 length equals 17 residues. Germline-derived CDR1 and CDR2 are KGHSH and LQKENI. The CDR3, as DNA: TGTGCCAGCTCACCGGTGGGGGCAGCCTTAGATAACTATGGCTACACCTTC. Its protein is CASSPVGAALDNYGYTF. The full variable domain, completed using reference TRBV18 and TRBJ1-2, is NAGVMQNPRHLVRRRGQEARLRCSPMKGHSHVYWYRQLPEEGLKFMVYLQKENIIDESGMPKERFSAEFPKEGPSILRIQQVVRGDSAAYFCASSPVGAALDNYGYTFGSGTRLTVV.

The rearrangement joins TRBV7-9 to TRBJ2-5; a possible D gene is TRBD1 (6 bases). This CDR3 has 14 amino acids. V was pared by 5 bases and J by 5 bases, with 15 bases between. CDR1 and CDR2 from the germline V gene are SEHNR and FQNEAQ (reference sequence). The CDR3 sequence is CASSPGQPGETQYF. CDR3 bases: TGTGCCAGCAGCCCCGGACAGCCCGGGGAGACCCAGTACTTC.

The chain links TRBV6-1 to TRBJ2-2, with 11 bases fitting TRBD1. CDR1 is MNHNS and CDR2 is SASEGT in the germline V gene. The J segment lost 4 bases and the V segment lost 8 bases, leaving 6 bases of the junction unmatched. CDR3 length: 15 amino acids. CDR3 sequence (DNA): TGTGCCAGCGATCCGGGACAGGGGGGCACCGGGGAGCTGTTTTTT. Its protein product is CASDPGQGGTGELFF.

This clone is a singleton in its sample. The CDR3 loop reads CASSQRGTGTPRDTIYF. The CDR3 DNA reads as TGTGCCAGCAGCCAACGGGGAACGGGGACTCCAAGGGACACCATATATTTT. The J gene is TRBJ1-3, the V gene TRBV4-2; TRBD1 is a possible D gene (5 bases). Germline CDR1 is LGHNA and CDR2 is YNFKEQ. The CDR3 totals 17 residues. V lost 2 bases and J 8 bases, leaving 22 bases between the germline ends.

This chain's CDR3 is CASSLLGRATYGYTF. In DNA form, the CDR3 reads TGTGCCAGCAGCTTGCTCGGCCGGGCTACCTATGGCTACACCTTC. V is TRBV5-6 and J is TRBJ1-2; D ambiguous. This CDR3 has 15 residues. Germline values: CDR1 SGHDT, CDR2 YYEEEE. The V gene lost 1 base and the J gene lost 4 bases, with 14 bases spanning the gap.

The chain joins TRBV7-8 to TRBJ2-1, with D maybe TRBD1 (6 bases). The CDR3 has 17 amino acids. Germline CDR1 SGHVS, CDR2 FQNEAQ. Trimming pared 4 bases from V and 5 bases from J, leaving 21 bases between. CDR3 DNA sequence: TGTGCCAGCAGCTCCGGACAGTTGAAATATCCCAACAATGAGCAGTTCTTC. Translating gives CASSSGQLKYPNNEQFF.

This clone turned up a few times. The DNA for the CDR3 is TGTGCCAGCAGCTTGTGGGGGGGCCCCCCAGATACGCAGTATTTT. It encodes CASSLWGGPPDTQYF. This chain links TRBV5-6 with TRBJ2-3, with a weak D call TRBD2 (7 bases). Trimming removed 1 base at V and 4 bases at J, with 13 bases between. The CDR3 has 15 amino acids. CDR1 and CDR2 (germline): SGHDT, YYEEEE.